A selection of T cell receptor beta chains follows, all from one sample in a study of blood T cells in healthy people across ages. TCRdb re-derived calls from the 5' RACE reads in MiXCR, one entry per CDR3 protein. The repertoire has 800,000 or so distinct CDR3 sequences, roughly 25% of them found once; the top ten carry roughly 3.5%. These records were also assigned to another study, of T cells of mothers and their children.

Sequencing was done on a sample of blood. Source of these receptors: a boy under 18 in good health. Both conserved end residues are part of each CDR3. The D gene is left open where the match is weak. For some rows the clone size is stated as once, few or many, or as a class when expanded; others skip it.

d_call: .; v_call: TRBV7-2; j_call: TRBJ2-7; clone_size: .; cdr3_aa: CASSLDSSSRYEQYF; cdr3_nt: TGTGCCAGCAGCTTAGACTCCTCTAGTAGGTACGAGCAGTACTTC
d_call: .; v_call: TRBV7-2; j_call: TRBJ1-1; clone_size: few; cdr3_aa: CATRTVMNTEAFF; cdr3_nt: TGTGCCACCCGAACAGTCATGAACACTGAAGCTTTCTTT
d_call: TRBD2; v_call: TRBV15; j_call: TRBJ2-7; clone_size: .; cdr3_aa: CATSRDAKLAGSYEQYF; cdr3_nt: TGTGCCACCAGCAGAGACGCTAAACTAGCGGGATCTTACGAGCAGTACTTC
d_call: .; v_call: TRBV20-1; j_call: TRBJ2-7; clone_size: .; cdr3_aa: CSARFRGLYEQYF; cdr3_nt: TGCAGTGCTAGATTCAGGGGCCTATACGAGCAGTACTTC
d_call: .; v_call: TRBV3-1; j_call: TRBJ2-7; clone_size: .; cdr3_aa: CASSGELQPYEQYF; cdr3_nt: TGTGCCAGCAGCGGGGAATTACAGCCCTACGAGCAGTACTTC
d_call: TRBD1; v_call: TRBV4-3; j_call: TRBJ1-1; clone_size: .; cdr3_aa: CASSQDPLGQGSTEAFF; cdr3_nt: TGCGCCAGCAGCCAAGATCCCCTGGGACAGGGATCCACTGAAGCTTTCTTT
d_call: TRBD2; v_call: TRBV28; j_call: TRBJ2-7; clone_size: .; cdr3_aa: CASSDYSGASYEQYF; cdr3_nt: TGTGCCAGCAGTGATTATAGCGGGGCCTCCTACGAGCAGTACTTC
d_call: .; v_call: TRBV6-6; j_call: TRBJ2-5; clone_size: few; cdr3_aa: CASSYLELEETQYF; cdr3_nt: TGTGCCAGCAGTTATTTAGAACTTGAAGAGACCCAGTACTTC
d_call: .; v_call: TRBV7-9; j_call: TRBJ1-1; clone_size: .; cdr3_aa: CASSSWDTTNTEAFF; cdr3_nt: TGTGCCAGCAGCTCATGGGACACAACGAACACTGAAGCTTTCTTT
d_call: .; v_call: TRBV6-1; j_call: TRBJ2-1; clone_size: .; cdr3_aa: CASRTSGASSYNEQFF; cdr3_nt: TGTGCCAGCAGGACATCGGGTGCAAGCTCCTACAATGAGCAGTTCTTC
d_call: TRBD1; v_call: TRBV20-1; j_call: TRBJ2-7; clone_size: .; cdr3_aa: CSAQLPSGQAIYEQYF; cdr3_nt: TGCAGTGCTCAACTCCCCTCGGGACAGGCAATCTACGAGCAGTACTTC
d_call: .; v_call: TRBV5-1; j_call: TRBJ2-7; clone_size: .; cdr3_aa: CASSLAPGTYEQYF; cdr3_nt: TGCGCCAGCAGCTTGGCTCCAGGGACCTACGAGCAGTACTTT
d_call: TRBD1; v_call: TRBV7-2; j_call: TRBJ2-4; clone_size: .; cdr3_aa: CASRRQGEAKNIQYF; cdr3_nt: TGTGCCAGCAGGAGACAGGGGGAAGCCAAAAACATTCAGTACTTC
d_call: TRBD2; v_call: TRBV2; j_call: TRBJ2-7; clone_size: .; cdr3_aa: CASTNPREGYEQYF; cdr3_nt: TGTGCCAGCACCAACCCGCGGGAGGGGTACGAGCAGTACTTC
d_call: TRBD1; v_call: TRBV6-6; j_call: TRBJ2-4; clone_size: .; cdr3_aa: CASSLGQKENIQYF; cdr3_nt: TGTGCCAGCAGTTTGGGACAGAAGGAGAACATTCAGTACTTC
d_call: TRBD1; v_call: TRBV12-3/TRBV12-4; j_call: TRBJ2-2; clone_size: .; cdr3_aa: CASSLRPGQRTGELFF; cdr3_nt: TGTGCCAGCAGTTTACGACCGGGACAGAGGACCGGGGAGCTGTTTTTT
d_call: TRBD1; v_call: TRBV20-1; j_call: TRBJ2-3; clone_size: few; cdr3_aa: CSARTGTGVGPDTQYF; cdr3_nt: TGCAGTGCCAGAACCGGGACAGGGGTCGGCCCAGATACGCAGTATTTT
d_call: .; v_call: TRBV2; j_call: TRBJ1-1; clone_size: few; cdr3_aa: CASSERRNTEAFF; cdr3_nt: TGTGCCAGCAGTGAGAGGAGAAACACTGAAGCTTTCTTT
d_call: .; v_call: TRBV7-2; j_call: TRBJ2-1; clone_size: .; cdr3_aa: CASSLGLGDYNEQFF; cdr3_nt: TGTGCCAGCAGCTTGGGACTCGGTGACTACAATGAGCAGTTCTTC
d_call: .; v_call: TRBV24-1; j_call: TRBJ2-7; clone_size: .; cdr3_aa: CATSDATSGLGSYEQYF; cdr3_nt: TGTGCCACCAGTGATGCAACCTCAGGGCTGGGCTCCTACGAGCAGTACTTC
d_call: TRBD1; v_call: TRBV18; j_call: TRBJ1-1; clone_size: .; cdr3_aa: CASSGPDRAQGTEAFF; cdr3_nt: TGTGCCAGCTCAGGACCTGACAGGGCTCAGGGCACTGAAGCTTTCTTT
d_call: .; v_call: TRBV7-9; j_call: TRBJ2-5; clone_size: .; cdr3_aa: CASSFPTGERQETQYF; cdr3_nt: TGTGCCAGCAGCTTTCCGACCGGGGAGCGTCAAGAGACCCAGTACTTC
d_call: .; v_call: TRBV25-1; j_call: TRBJ2-7; clone_size: .; cdr3_aa: CASSEWGKEQYF; cdr3_nt: TGTGCCAGCAGTGAGTGGGGGAAGGAGCAGTACTTC
d_call: .; v_call: TRBV5-5; j_call: TRBJ2-1; clone_size: .; cdr3_aa: CASSSEPNEQFF; cdr3_nt: TGTGCCAGCAGCTCAGAACCTAATGAGCAGTTCTTC
d_call: .; v_call: TRBV6-2/TRBV6-3; j_call: TRBJ2-4; clone_size: few; cdr3_aa: CASSRPYSTPKNIQYF; cdr3_nt: TGTGCCAGCAGTAGGCCGTACAGTACCCCCAAAAACATTCAGTACTTC
d_call: .; v_call: TRBV2; j_call: TRBJ2-7; clone_size: many; cdr3_aa: CASRSSYEQYF; cdr3_nt: TGTGCCAGCAGATCTTCCTACGAGCAGTACTTC
d_call: TRBD2; v_call: TRBV12-3/TRBV12-4; j_call: TRBJ2-1; clone_size: few; cdr3_aa: CASNKLAGENEQFF; cdr3_nt: TGTGCCAGCAACAAACTAGCGGGGGAAAATGAGCAGTTCTTC
d_call: TRBD1; v_call: TRBV6-1; j_call: TRBJ2-5; clone_size: .; cdr3_aa: CASSEIDRGTVEQYF; cdr3_nt: TGTGCCAGCAGTGAGATAGACAGGGGTACTGTGGAGCAGTACTTC
d_call: TRBD1; v_call: TRBV10-3; j_call: TRBJ1-1; clone_size: few; cdr3_aa: CAISAHYMTGTENTEAFF; cdr3_nt: TGTGCCATCAGTGCACACTATATGACTGGGACAGAGAACACTGAAGCTTTCTTT
d_call: .; v_call: TRBV3-1; j_call: TRBJ2-7; clone_size: few; cdr3_aa: CASSLLGTEPSYEQYF; cdr3_nt: TGTGCCAGCAGCCTCCTAGGGACGGAACCTTCCTACGAGCAGTACTTC
d_call: .; v_call: TRBV10-2; j_call: TRBJ2-5; clone_size: few; cdr3_aa: CASSESEIAEVQETQYF; cdr3_nt: TGCGCCAGCAGTGAGTCGGAGATAGCGGAGGTACAAGAGACCCAGTACTTC
d_call: .; v_call: TRBV3-1; j_call: TRBJ1-2; clone_size: few; cdr3_aa: CASSQVTDYGYTF; cdr3_nt: TGTGCCAGCAGCCAAGTCACAGACTATGGCTACACCTTC
d_call: .; v_call: TRBV4-3; j_call: TRBJ2-5; clone_size: few; cdr3_aa: CASSPIGAAETQYF; cdr3_nt: TGCGCCAGCAGCCCCATCGGGGCCGCAGAGACCCAGTACTTC
d_call: TRBD1; v_call: TRBV5-6; j_call: TRBJ1-4; clone_size: .; cdr3_aa: CASSSGTGGHEKLFF; cdr3_nt: TGTGCCAGCAGCTCTGGGACAGGGGGCCATGAAAAACTGTTTTTT
d_call: .; v_call: TRBV12-3/TRBV12-4; j_call: TRBJ2-3; clone_size: .; cdr3_aa: CASRGFRADTQYF; cdr3_nt: TGTGCCAGCAGGGGATTTCGAGCAGATACGCAGTATTTT
d_call: TRBD1; v_call: TRBV6-5; j_call: TRBJ1-1; clone_size: few; cdr3_aa: CASSSMDRYTEAFF; cdr3_nt: TGTGCCAGCAGTTCTATGGACAGGTACACTGAAGCTTTCTTT
d_call: .; v_call: TRBV5-5; j_call: TRBJ1-5; clone_size: .; cdr3_aa: CASSRETNQPQHF; cdr3_nt: TGTGCCAGCAGCCGAGAGACCAATCAGCCCCAGCATTTT
d_call: .; v_call: TRBV20-1; j_call: TRBJ2-7; clone_size: .; cdr3_aa: CSARGRGAHEQYF; cdr3_nt: TGCAGTGCTAGAGGCAGGGGCGCCCACGAGCAGTACTTC
d_call: TRBD2; v_call: TRBV20-1; j_call: TRBJ2-1; clone_size: .; cdr3_aa: CSARWPVTSGRGNEQFF; cdr3_nt: TGCAGTGCTAGATGGCCCGTGACTAGCGGGAGGGGTAATGAGCAGTTCTTC